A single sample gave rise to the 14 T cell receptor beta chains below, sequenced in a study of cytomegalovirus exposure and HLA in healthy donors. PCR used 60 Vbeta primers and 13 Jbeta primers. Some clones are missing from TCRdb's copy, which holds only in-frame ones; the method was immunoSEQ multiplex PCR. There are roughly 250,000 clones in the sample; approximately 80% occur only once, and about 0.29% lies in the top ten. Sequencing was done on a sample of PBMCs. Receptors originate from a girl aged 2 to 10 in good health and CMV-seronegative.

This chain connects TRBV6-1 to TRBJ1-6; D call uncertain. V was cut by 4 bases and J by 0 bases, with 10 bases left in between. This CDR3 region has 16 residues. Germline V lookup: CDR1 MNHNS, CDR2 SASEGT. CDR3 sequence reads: CASSVLVSSYNSPLHF. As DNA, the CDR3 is TGTGCCAGCAGTGTTCTGGTGAGCTCCTATAATTCACCCCTCCACTTT.

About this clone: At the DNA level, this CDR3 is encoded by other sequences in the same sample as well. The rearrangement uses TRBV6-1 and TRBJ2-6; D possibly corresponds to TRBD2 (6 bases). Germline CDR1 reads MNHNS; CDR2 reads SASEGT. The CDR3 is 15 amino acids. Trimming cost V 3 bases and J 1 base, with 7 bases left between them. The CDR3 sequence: CASSDAGSGANVLTF. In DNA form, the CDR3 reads TGTGCCAGCAGTGATGCGGGGTCTGGGGCCAACGTCCTGACTTTC.

CDR3 DNA sequence: TGTGCCAGCAGCCCGCGCCGGGACTCCACCTACGAGCAGTACTTC. Protein sequence: CASSPRRDSTYEQYF. The chain carries TRBV6-6 and TRBJ2-7; TRBD2 is a possible D gene (6 bases). CDR1 and CDR2 from the germline V gene are MNHNY and SVGAGI (reference sequence). The CDR3 runs to 15 residues. Trimming took off 6 bases at V and 2 bases at J, with 17 bases between the two ends.

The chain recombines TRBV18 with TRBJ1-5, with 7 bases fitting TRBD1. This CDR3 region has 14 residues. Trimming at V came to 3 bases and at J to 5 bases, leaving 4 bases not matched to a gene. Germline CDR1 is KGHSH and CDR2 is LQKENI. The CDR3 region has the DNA TGTGCCAGCTCACCGGGACAGACGGATCAGCCCCAGCATTTT. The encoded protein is CASSPGQTDQPQHF. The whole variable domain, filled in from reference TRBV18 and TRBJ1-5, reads NAGVMQNPRHLVRRRGQEARLRCSPMKGHSHVYWYRQLPEEGLKFMVYLQKENIIDESGMPKERFSAEFPKEGPSILRIQQVVRGDSAAYFCASSPGQTDQPQHFGDGTRLSIL.

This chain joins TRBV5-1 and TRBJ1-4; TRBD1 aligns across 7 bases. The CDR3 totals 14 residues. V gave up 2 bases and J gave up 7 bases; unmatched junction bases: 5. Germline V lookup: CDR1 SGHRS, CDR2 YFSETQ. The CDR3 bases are TGCGCCAGCAGCTTACTAGGGGGCGGTGAAAAACTGTTTTTT. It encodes CASSLLGGGEKLFF.

The CDR3 nucleotides are TGTGCCAGCAGTCTTGGGGGGGAGTACAATCAGCCCCAGCATTTT. The encoded protein is CASSLGGEYNQPQHF. The rearrangement uses TRBV27 and TRBJ1-5, with a weak D call TRBD1 (5 bases). The CDR3 spans 15 residues. V lost 5 bases and J 3 bases, leaving 14 bases between the germline ends. Germline CDR1 and CDR2: MNHEY and SMNVEV (reference sequence).

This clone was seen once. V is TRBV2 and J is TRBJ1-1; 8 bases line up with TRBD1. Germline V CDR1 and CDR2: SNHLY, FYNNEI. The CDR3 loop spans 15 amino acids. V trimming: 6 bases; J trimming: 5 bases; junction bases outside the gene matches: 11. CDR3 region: CASSHPRTGRTEAFF. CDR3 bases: TGTGCCAGCAGCCACCCCAGGACAGGGCGAACTGAAGCTTTCTTT.

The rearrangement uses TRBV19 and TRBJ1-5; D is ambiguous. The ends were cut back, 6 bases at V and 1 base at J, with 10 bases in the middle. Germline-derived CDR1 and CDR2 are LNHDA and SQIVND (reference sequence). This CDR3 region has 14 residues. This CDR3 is CASRGGLSNQPQHF. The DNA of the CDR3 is TGTGCCAGTAGGGGAGGTCTGAGCAATCAGCCCCAGCATTTT. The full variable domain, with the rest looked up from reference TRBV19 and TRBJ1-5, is DGGITQSPKYLFRKEGQNVTLSCEQNLNHDAMYWYRQDPGQGLRLIYYSQIVNDFQKGDIAEGYSVSREKKESFPLTVTSAQKNPTAFYLCASRGGLSNQPQHFGDGTRLSIL.

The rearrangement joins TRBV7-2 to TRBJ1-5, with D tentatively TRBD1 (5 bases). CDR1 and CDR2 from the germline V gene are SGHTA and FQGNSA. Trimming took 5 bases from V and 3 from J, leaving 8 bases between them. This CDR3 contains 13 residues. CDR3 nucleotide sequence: TGTGCCAGCAGCACTGGGGCCAATCAGCCCCAGCATTTT. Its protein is CASSTGANQPQHF.

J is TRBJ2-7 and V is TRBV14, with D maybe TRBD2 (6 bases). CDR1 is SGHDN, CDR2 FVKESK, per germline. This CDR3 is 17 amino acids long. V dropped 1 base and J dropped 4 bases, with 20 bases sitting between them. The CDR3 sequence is CASSQGRLARGSYEQYF. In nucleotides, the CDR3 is TGTGCCAGCAGCCAAGGACGTCTAGCGCGGGGATCTTACGAGCAGTACTTC.

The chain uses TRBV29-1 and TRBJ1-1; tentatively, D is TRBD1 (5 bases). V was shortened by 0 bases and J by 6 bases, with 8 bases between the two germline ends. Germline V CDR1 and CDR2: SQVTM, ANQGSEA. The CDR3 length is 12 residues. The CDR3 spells CSVEDGGAEAFF. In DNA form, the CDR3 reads TGCAGCGTTGAAGATGGAGGGGCTGAAGCTTTCTTT.

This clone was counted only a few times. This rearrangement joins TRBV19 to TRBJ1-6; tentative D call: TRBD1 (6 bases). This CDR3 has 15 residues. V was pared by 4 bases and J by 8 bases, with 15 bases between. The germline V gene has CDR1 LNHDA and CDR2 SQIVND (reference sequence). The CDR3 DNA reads TGTGCCAGTAGTAGAACCGAGGGGGGGTATTCACCCCTCCACTTT. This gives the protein CASSRTEGGYSPLHF.

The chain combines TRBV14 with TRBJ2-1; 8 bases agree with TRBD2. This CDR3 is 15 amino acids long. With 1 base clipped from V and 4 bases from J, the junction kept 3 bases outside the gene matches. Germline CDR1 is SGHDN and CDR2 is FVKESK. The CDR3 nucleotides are TGTGCCAGCAGCCAAGTGGCTAGCGGGTACAATGAGCAGTTCTTC. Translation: CASSQVASGYNEQFF.

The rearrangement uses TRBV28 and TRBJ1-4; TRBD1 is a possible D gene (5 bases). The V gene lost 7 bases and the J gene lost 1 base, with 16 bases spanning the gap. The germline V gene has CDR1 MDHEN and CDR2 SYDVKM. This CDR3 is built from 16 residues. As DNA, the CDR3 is TGTGCCAGCACCATCCGAAGGGGTTTAACTAATGAAAAACTGTTTTTT. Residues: CASTIRRGLTNEKLFF.